This T cell receptor delta chain was observed in a study of delta chains in infants with herpesvirus infections. About the study: Infants in Uganda were tracked from birth through primary CMV infection.

Findings and caveats of the study: Among 15 to 20 CMV-infected infants, a few showed the public Vdelta1 clonotype. Public-clonotype frequency seemingly fell with older age at infection. Absence in CMV-uninfected infants may reflect the detection limit only.

Reverse transcription of PBMC RNA used primers specific for the gamma and delta chains. TCRdb reran clone calling via CATT on the RT-PCR reads. The data contain 710 or so delta-chain clones, 10% to 15% of them singletons. The CDR3 is 20 amino acids. Germline V CDR1 and CDR2: TSWWSYY, QGS. V gave up 1 base and J gave up 2 bases, with 26 bases separating them. Remarks on this clone: Its antigen is as yet unknown. Given a far larger clone just one base away, this is likely a sequencing read error. This CDR3 is also generated by other DNA sequences in the sample.

The TCR originated in a human donor who was a Ugandan infant, either HIV-exposed or HIV-unexposed (not recorded which). The sample consisted of peripheral blood, taken at time point 2 of longitudinal follow-up. This sequence joins TRDV1 and TRDJ1; TRDD3 might be the D (6 bases). CDR3 region: CALGEPEWPPYWEGTDKLIF. The CDR3 DNA reads as TGTGCTCTTGGGGAACCAGAGTGGCCCCCGTACTGGGAAGGTACCGATAAACTCATCTTT.